The sequence of this T cell receptor (beta chain) was determined in a study of read filtering for tumor transcriptome and immune sequencing. Points from the study as a whole: Approximately 82% of IR-seq clonotypes had a single read, yet these held around 3.5% of reads.

Every patient had bone marrow sampled while the disease was active. This clonotype came up many times. No antigen is known for it. The library was built from about 400 ng RNA with molecular barcoded adaptors for alpha/delta and beta/gamma chains. TCRdb re-analysed the reads in MiXCR, keeping a single row per CDR3 protein. This repertoire shows 90,000 or so distinct CDR3 sequences, 20% to 25% found once; its top ten account for over 9.5%. The CDR3 covers 16 residues. Trimming took 6 bases from V and 5 from J; bases not matched to a gene: 9. Per the germline V gene, CDR1 is SNHLY and CDR2 is FYNNEI. The chain has TRBV2 and TRBJ2-2; 10 bases match TRBD2. The TCR comes from a donor at least 40 years old with multiple myeloma. The source material was a population of CD138-negative cells sorted from bone marrow. CDR3 DNA sequence: TGTGCCAGCAGCCCTGGGGCTAGCGGGGGAACCGGGGAGCTGTTTTTT. The encoded protein is CASSPGASGGTGELFF.